These T cell receptor beta chains were read from a single sample in a study of OX40 agonist ivuxolimab in advanced cancers. The repertoire was sequenced with immunoSEQ multiplex PCR; TCRdb's copy has only in-frame clones and lacks some. The data contain roughly 48,000 clones, about 83% of them singletons. Specimen: CD4+ or CD8+ T cells sorted from blood, collected in a trial of the OX40 agonist ivuxolimab. These receptors were taken from an adult with an advanced solid tumor such as melanoma, head and neck, liver or kidney cancer. Both conserved end residues are part of each CDR3.

length	J	V	CDR3
14	TRBJ1-5	TRBV7-9	CASSLQNSNQPQHF
16	TRBJ2-5	TRBV5-1	CASSLAGGGAGETQYF
15	TRBJ2-3	TRBV15	CATATLAGSTDTQYF
13	TRBJ2-4	TRBV30	CAWSVKGVDIQYF
14	TRBJ1-2	TRBV19	CASKTGGASYGYTF
15	TRBJ2-2	TRBV7-6	CASSLVVGATGELFF
15	TRBJ1-6	TRBV2	CASSATDRANSPLHF
17	TRBJ2-4	TRBV5-5	CASSFLGRSLAKNIQYF
22	TRBJ1-6	TRBV21-1	CASIPGTWGTHLWVSYNSPLHF
16	TRBJ1-6	TRBV9	CASSVNRGPYNSPLHF
14	TRBJ2-7	TRBV7-9	CASKARTGTYEQYF
15	TRBJ2-5	TRBV14	CASSQESGDGETQYF
15	TRBJ2-5	TRBV7-2	CASSLGRGSGETQYF
14	TRBJ1-6	TRBV6-1	CASSVADRVSPLHF
12	TRBJ1-5	TRBV6-5	CASGQSNQPQHF
18	TRBJ2-2	TRBV18	CASSQRLAGAVSTGELFF
17	TRBJ1-6	TRBV5-1	CASSLGHASSYNSPLHF
13	TRBJ1-4	TRBV7-9	CASSPGTEQKLFF
11	TRBJ1-1	TRBV5-1	CASSSGGASIF
13	TRBJ1-5	TRBV18	CASSDREDQPQHF
14	TRBJ2-7	TRBV19	CASSIAAGPYEQYF
14	TRBJ2-7	TRBV12-5	CASGPRGGSYEQYF
17	TRBJ1-4	TRBV5-4	CASSSGTGRGSDEKLFF
13	TRBJ1-2	TRBV10-3	CAISLTGNYGYTF
19	TRBJ2-3	TRBV6-4	CASRKYGTAVYGVTDTQYF
14	TRBJ2-7	TRBV10-3	CAISESVRLYEQYF
15	TRBJ1-5	TRBV30	CAWSDPGRFNQPQHF
12	TRBJ1-5	TRBV18	CASSPGDQPQHF
16	TRBJ2-2	TRBV5-8	CASSPGGLAHTGELFF
15	TRBJ1-4	TRBV6-1	CASSEVRTGPEKLFF
24	TRBJ2-1	TRBV21-1	CASTPIIGTGVGSNSGGALNEQFF
17	TRBJ2-7	TRBV21-1	CASSNSRQGIFGYEQYF
18	TRBJ2-5	TRBV9	CASSVADYGTAVQETQYF
16	TRBJ2-4	TRBV10-2	CASSDGSGAGSGIQYF
11	TRBJ2-3	TRBV20-1	CSAQRSDTQYF
13	TRBJ1-1	TRBV7-9	CASSITGASEAFF
14	TRBJ1-2	TRBV18	CASSPQGQAVGYTF
14	TRBJ2-3	TRBV18	CVSSPQGGTDTQYF
15	TRBJ1-4	TRBV6-5	CASSHRGETNEKLFF
12	TRBJ2-7	TRBV5-6	CASSFEAYEQYF
12	TRBJ2-5	TRBV13	CASSPLQETQYF
15	TRBJ2-5	TRBV5-1	CASSLVVAGQETQYF
18	TRBJ2-6	TRBV19	CASSRTGTLYSGANVLTF
15	TRBJ2-3	TRBV30	CAWTGSGGVGDTQYF
16	TRBJ1-4	TRBV5-1	CASSLGSGIANEKLFF
12	TRBJ1-4	TRBV29-1	CSVRDRDLGLFF
18	TRBJ1-1	TRBV5-1	CASSLQTGTGGFNTEAFF
14	TRBJ2-5	TRBV30	CAWSIGGDQETQYF